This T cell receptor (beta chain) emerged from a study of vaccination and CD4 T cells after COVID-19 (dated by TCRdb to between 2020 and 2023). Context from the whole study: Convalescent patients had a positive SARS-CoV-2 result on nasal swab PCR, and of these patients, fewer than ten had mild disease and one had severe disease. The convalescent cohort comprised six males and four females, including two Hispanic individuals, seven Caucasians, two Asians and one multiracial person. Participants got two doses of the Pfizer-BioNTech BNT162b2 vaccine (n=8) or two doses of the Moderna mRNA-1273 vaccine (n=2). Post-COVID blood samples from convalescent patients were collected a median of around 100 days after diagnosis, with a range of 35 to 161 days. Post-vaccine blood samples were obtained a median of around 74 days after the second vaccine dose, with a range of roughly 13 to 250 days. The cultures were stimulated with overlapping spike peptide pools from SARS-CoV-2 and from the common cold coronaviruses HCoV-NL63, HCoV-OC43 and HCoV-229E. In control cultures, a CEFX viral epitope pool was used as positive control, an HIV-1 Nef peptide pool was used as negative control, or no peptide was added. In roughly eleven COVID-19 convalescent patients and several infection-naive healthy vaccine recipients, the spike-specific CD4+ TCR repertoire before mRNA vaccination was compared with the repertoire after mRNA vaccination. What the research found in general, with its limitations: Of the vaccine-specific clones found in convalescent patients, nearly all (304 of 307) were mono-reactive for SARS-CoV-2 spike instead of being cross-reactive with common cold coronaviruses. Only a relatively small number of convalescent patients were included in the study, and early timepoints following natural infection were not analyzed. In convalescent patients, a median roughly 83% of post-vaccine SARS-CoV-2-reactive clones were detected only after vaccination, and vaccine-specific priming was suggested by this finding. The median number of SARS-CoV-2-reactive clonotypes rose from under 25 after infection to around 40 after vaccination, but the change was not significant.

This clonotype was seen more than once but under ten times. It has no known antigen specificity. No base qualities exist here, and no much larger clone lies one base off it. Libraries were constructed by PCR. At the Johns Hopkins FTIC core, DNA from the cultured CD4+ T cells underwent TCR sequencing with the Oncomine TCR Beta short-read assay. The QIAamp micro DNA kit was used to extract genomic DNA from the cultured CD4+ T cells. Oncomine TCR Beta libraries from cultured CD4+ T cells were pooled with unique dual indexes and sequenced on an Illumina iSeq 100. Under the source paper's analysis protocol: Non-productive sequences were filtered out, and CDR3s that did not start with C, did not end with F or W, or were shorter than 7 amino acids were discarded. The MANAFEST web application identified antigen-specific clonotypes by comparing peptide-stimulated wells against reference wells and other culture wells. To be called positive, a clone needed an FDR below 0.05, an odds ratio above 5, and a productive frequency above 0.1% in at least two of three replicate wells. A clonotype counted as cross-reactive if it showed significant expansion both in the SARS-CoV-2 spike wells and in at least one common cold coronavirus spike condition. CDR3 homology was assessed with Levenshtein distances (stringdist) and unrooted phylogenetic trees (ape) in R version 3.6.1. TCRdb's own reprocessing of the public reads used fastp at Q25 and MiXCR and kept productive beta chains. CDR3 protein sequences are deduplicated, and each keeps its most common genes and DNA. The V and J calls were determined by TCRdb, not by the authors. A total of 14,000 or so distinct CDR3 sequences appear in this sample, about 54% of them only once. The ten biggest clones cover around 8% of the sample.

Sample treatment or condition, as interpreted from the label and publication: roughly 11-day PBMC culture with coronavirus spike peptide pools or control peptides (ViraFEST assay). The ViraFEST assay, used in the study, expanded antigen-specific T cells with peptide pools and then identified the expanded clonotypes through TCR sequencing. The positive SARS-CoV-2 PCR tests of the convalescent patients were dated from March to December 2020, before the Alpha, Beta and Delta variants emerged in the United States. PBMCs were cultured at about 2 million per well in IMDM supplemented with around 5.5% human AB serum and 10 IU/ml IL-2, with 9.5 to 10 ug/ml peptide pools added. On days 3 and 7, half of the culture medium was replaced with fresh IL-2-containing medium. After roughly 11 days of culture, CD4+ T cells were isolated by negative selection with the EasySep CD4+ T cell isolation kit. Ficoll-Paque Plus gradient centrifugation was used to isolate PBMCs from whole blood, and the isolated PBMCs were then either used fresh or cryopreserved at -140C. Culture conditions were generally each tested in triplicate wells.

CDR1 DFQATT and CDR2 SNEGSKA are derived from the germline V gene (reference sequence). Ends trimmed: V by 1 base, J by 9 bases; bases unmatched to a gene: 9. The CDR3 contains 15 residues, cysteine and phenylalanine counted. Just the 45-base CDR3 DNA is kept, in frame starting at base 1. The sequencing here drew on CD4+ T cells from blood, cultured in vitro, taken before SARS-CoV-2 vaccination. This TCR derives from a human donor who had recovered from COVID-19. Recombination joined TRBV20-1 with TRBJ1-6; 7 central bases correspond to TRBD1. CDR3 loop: CSARVGSTGPSPLHF. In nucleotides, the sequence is TGCAGTGCTAGAGTGGGTTCGACAGGGCCTTCACCCCTCCACTTT.